One sample yielded the 23 T cell receptor beta chains listed below, sequenced in a study of T cells in pancreatic ductal adenocarcinoma. Repertoires were generated with immunoSEQ multiplex PCR, while TCRdb's copy carries only in-frame clones and drops some. This sample has roughly 100,000 clones, with more than 90% found just once. Surgery without prior neoadjuvant therapy was the treatment of the selected pancreatic ductal adenocarcinoma patients. The sequencing sample was made of PBMCs. The receptor set was obtained from a human donor with pancreatic ductal adenocarcinoma.

The J gene is TRBJ2-5, the V gene TRBV7-6; maybe TRBD1 (6 bases). Germline-derived CDR1 and CDR2 are SGHVS and FNYEAQ. The CDR3 is 12 residues long. Deletions cut 4 bases from V and 5 bases from J, with 8 bases between. The CDR3 loop is CASSSRGETQYF. DNA for the CDR3: TGTGCCAGCAGCTCTAGGGGGGAGACCCAGTACTTC.

The rearrangement uses TRBV7-2 and TRBJ2-1; no reliable D call. This CDR3 has 15 residues. V lost 1 base, J lost 0 bases, and 7 bases lay in between. CDR1 and CDR2 from the germline V gene are SGHTA and FQGNSA. The CDR3 DNA follows: TGTGCCAGCAGCTTAGTCCGGTCCTCCTACAATGAGCAGTTCTTC. Translating it yields CASSLVRSSYNEQFF. Full variable domain (remainder filled in from reference TRBV7-2 and TRBJ2-1): GAGVSQSPSNKVTEKGKDVELRCDPISGHTALYWYRQSLGQGLEFLIYFQGNSAPDKSGLPSDRFSAERTGGSVSTLTIQRTQQEDSAVYLCASSLVRSSYNEQFFGPGTRLTVL.

The gene calls are TRBV19 and TRBJ2-7; 8 bases agree with TRBD1. The CDR3 loop spans 12 amino acids. Trimming took 3 bases from V and 9 from J; bases not matched to a gene: 4. Germline V CDR1 and CDR2: LNHDA, SQIVND (reference sequence). In DNA, the CDR3 is TGTGCCAGTAGTATCGGACAGGGACCGCAGTACTTC. It specifies CASSIGQGPQYF. Full variable domain (missing parts from reference TRBV19 and TRBJ2-7): DGGITQSPKYLFRKEGQNVTLSCEQNLNHDAMYWYRQDPGQGLRLIYYSQIVNDFQKGDIAEGYSVSREKKESFPLTVTSAQKNPTAFYLCASSIGQGPQYFGPGTRLTVT.

This sequence joins TRBV5-5 and TRBJ2-7; D is undetermined. V shed 2 bases and J shed 2 bases, with 11 bases lying between them. The CDR3 length is 14 residues. In germline, CDR1 is SGHKS, CDR2 YYEKEE (reference sequence). Here the CDR3 reads CASSFPETTYEQYF. Here the CDR3 DNA reads TGTGCCAGCAGCTTCCCAGAAACAACCTACGAGCAGTACTTC.

The chain couples TRBV30 to TRBJ1-5, with a possible D match to TRBD1 (6 bases). The germline V gene encodes CDR1 GTSNPN and CDR2 SVGIG (reference sequence). This CDR3 is built from 13 residues. Trimming removed 3 bases from V and 5 bases from J, with 11 bases in between. The CDR3 coding sequence is TGTGCCTGGAGCCGAGGGGGGGATCAGCCCCAGCATTTT. This gives the protein CAWSRGGDQPQHF.

V and J are TRBV5-1 and TRBJ2-7; 7 positions match TRBD1. V shed 3 bases and J 0 bases; nucleotides not matched to a gene: 6. The CDR3 is 15 residues long. Germline-derived CDR1 and CDR2 are SGHRS and YFSETQ. The CDR3 sequence is CASSYRQGSSYEQYF. As DNA, the CDR3 is TGCGCCAGCAGCTACCGACAGGGAAGCTCCTACGAGCAGTACTTC.

V usage is TRBV10-3 and J usage is TRBJ2-1; D gene unclear. Germline V gives CDR1 ENHRY, CDR2 SYGVKD. With 5 bases removed from V and 5 bases from J, the gap between germline ends came to 7 bases. The CDR3 is made up of 12 amino acids. In DNA form, the CDR3 reads TGTGCCATCAGTCCCTCGGACAATGAGCAGTTCTTC. It encodes CAISPSDNEQFF.

The chain joins TRBV5-4 to TRBJ1-5; D is possibly TRBD1 (6 bases). Trimming pared 0 bases from V and 9 bases from J, leaving 16 bases between. This CDR3 spans 15 amino acids. The germline gives CDR1 SGHNT, CDR2 YYREEE (reference sequence). Here the CDR3 reads CASSLAGQARGPQHF. The CDR3 DNA reads as TGTGCCAGCAGCTTGGCCGGGCAGGCCAGGGGGCCCCAGCATTTT.

This chain connects TRBV28 to TRBJ2-2; D gene unclear. V lost 6 bases, J lost 9 bases, and 17 bases lay in between. The CDR3 length is 14 residues. Looked up from germline, CDR1 is MDHEN and CDR2 is SYDVKM. CDR3 DNA: TGTGCCAGCAGGGGTTTATCGGGTATTAGGGAGCTGTTTTTT. Protein: CASRGLSGIRELFF.

V and J are TRBV9 and TRBJ2-2; D is uncertain. CDR1 SGDLS and CDR2 YYNGEE come from the germline V gene. This CDR3 region has 16 residues. V shed 2 bases and J shed 4 bases, with 15 bases lying between them. The CDR3 bases are TGTGCCAGCAGCGTCAGAATAAACATTCCCACCGGGGAGCTGTTTTTT. The encoded protein is CASSVRINIPTGELFF.

The chain recombines TRBV2 with TRBJ2-1; possible D gene TRBD1, 5 bases. Deletions cut 5 bases from V and 3 bases from J, with 8 bases between. The germline CDR1 and CDR2 sequences are SNHLY and FYNNEI. This CDR3 is built from 13 residues. This CDR3 reads CASSPDNYNEQFF. The CDR3 coding sequence is TGTGCCAGCAGTCCGGACAACTACAATGAGCAGTTCTTC.

This chain connects TRBV5-1 to TRBJ2-1; 9 bases fit TRBD2. This CDR3 comprises 14 residues. Germline assignment: CDR1 SGHRS and CDR2 YFSETQ. With 4 bases clipped from V and 6 bases from J, the junction kept 5 bases outside the gene matches. Written as DNA, the CDR3 is TGCGCCAGCAGCGTAGGGACTAGCCTCAATGAGCAGTTCTTC. Translation gives CASSVGTSLNEQFF.

This sequence joins TRBV19 and TRBJ1-2; D call uncertain. V lost 3 bases and J lost 4, with 12 bases in between. Germline CDR1 and CDR2: LNHDA and SQIVND (reference sequence). This CDR3 is built from 14 residues. CDR3 coding DNA: TGTGCCAGTAGTATGACGCGGATTGGCTATGGCTACACCTTC. Translation: CASSMTRIGYGYTF.

The chain carries TRBV28 and TRBJ2-5; TRBD1 matches at 8 bases. Looked up from germline, CDR1 is MDHEN and CDR2 is SYDVKM. V was pared by 3 bases and J by 1 base, with 25 bases of the junction left unmatched. The CDR3 runs 22 residues. This chain's CDR3 is CASSLLSVFVPPDRAGQETQYF. The CDR3 DNA reads as TGTGCCAGCAGTTTGCTCTCAGTCTTTGTCCCACCGGACAGGGCGGGCCAAGAGACCCAGTACTTC.

The chain carries TRBV10-2 and TRBJ1-2; TRBD1 matches at 7 bases. The CDR3 has 13 amino acids. V was pared by 7 bases and J by 3 bases, with 5 bases of the junction left unmatched. CDR1 and CDR2 (germline): WSHSY, SAAADI. CDR3 nucleotides: TGCGCCAGCACAGATACAGGGGACTATGGCTACACCTTC. It codes for CASTDTGDYGYTF.

The rearrangement links TRBV4-3 to TRBJ2-7; D is ambiguous. The V gene lost 0 bases and the J gene lost 5 bases, with 8 bases spanning the gap. CDR1 and CDR2 from the germline V gene are LGHNA and YSLEER. CDR3 length: 13 amino acids. The chain's CDR3 is CASSQEAPHEQYF. The CDR3 coding sequence is TGCGCCAGCAGCCAAGAGGCTCCGCACGAGCAGTACTTC.

The chain couples TRBV7-9 to TRBJ2-3, with 8 bases that match TRBD2. The junction had 7 bases not matched to a gene; V was cut back by 2 bases and J by 6 bases. CDR3 size: 15 residues. Per germline, CDR1 SEHNR and CDR2 FQNEAQ (reference sequence). The CDR3 region is CASSLQSGGPDTQYF. The CDR3 coding sequence is TGTGCCAGCAGCTTACAATCGGGAGGGCCGGATACGCAGTATTTT.

V is TRBV2 and J is TRBJ1-4; 7 nucleotides align to TRBD1. The germline V gene has CDR1 SNHLY and CDR2 FYNNEI. After removal of 5 bases from V and 2 bases from J, the junction contained 5 bases not matched to a gene. The length of the CDR3 is 15 residues. This CDR3 reads CASSSPTGTNEKLFF. The CDR3 nucleotides read TGTGCCAGCAGTTCGCCGACAGGGACTAATGAAAAACTGTTTTTT.

V gene TRBV6-6 combines with J gene TRBJ2-7, with 7 bases aligning to TRBD1. Germline loops: CDR1 MNHNY, CDR2 SVGAGI (reference sequence). This CDR3 contains 15 residues. With 6 bases clipped from V and 2 bases from J, the junction kept 10 bases outside the gene matches. The CDR3 DNA is TGTGCCAGCAGCGACTCCGGGACAGAGCCCTACGAGCAGTACTTC. Amino acid sequence: CASSDSGTEPYEQYF.

The rearrangement uses TRBV13 and TRBJ2-1, with 8 bases lining up with TRBD1. After removal of 5 bases from V and 7 bases from J, the junction contained 13 bases not matched to a gene. CDR1 PRHDT and CDR2 FYEKMQ come from the germline V gene (reference sequence). The CDR3 has 16 residues. This CDR3 reads CASSQDRTGRLNEQFF. The CDR3 DNA sequence: TGTGCCAGCAGCCAGGACCGGACAGGGAGATTAAATGAGCAGTTCTTC.

The V call is TRBV6-5, the J call TRBJ2-3; D is possibly TRBD2 (5 bases). Germline V gene lookup returns CDR1 MNHEY and CDR2 SVGAGI. There are 15 residues in the CDR3. V gave up 6 bases and J gave up 1 base, with 14 bases separating them. CDR3 sequence (DNA): TGTGCCAGCAGCCTCCATAGCGAGGGCACAGATACGCAGTATTTT. Translating it yields CASSLHSEGTDTQYF.

The J gene is TRBJ2-7, the V gene TRBV18, with D uncertain. The CDR3 totals 13 residues. In germline, CDR1 is KGHSH, CDR2 LQKENI. With 2 bases removed from V and 4 bases from J, the gap between germline ends came to 9 bases. CDR3 protein: CASSPSEIYEQYF. DNA of the CDR3: TGTGCCAGCTCACCAAGCGAGATTTACGAGCAGTACTTC.

This clone was seen a single time. The chain joins TRBV6-5 to TRBJ2-2; D is ambiguous. The CDR3 consists of 15 residues. Trimming left V 4 bases short and J 1 base short, with 10 bases between. The germline gives CDR1 MNHEY, CDR2 SVGAGI. In nucleotides, the CDR3 is TGTGCCAGCAGTTCATATAGTCTGAACACCGGGGAGCTGTTTTTT. It yields the protein CASSSYSLNTGELFF.